This T cell receptor (beta chain) was sequenced for a study of monozygotic twins with inflammatory bowel disease. Points from the study as a whole: The analysis did not separate different T cell subtypes. For IBD patients, clonotypes shared with others were fewer than for healthy twins, especially with disease activity.

In regard to this clonotype: What it binds is not known.

UMIs containing a 6-nucleotide sample barcode were added via template switching. TCRdb processed the 5' RACE reads again and assigns one entry to each CDR3 protein, with no DNA. The sample data list 350,000 to 400,000 distinct CDR3 sequences. The CDR3 is 12 residues long. In germline, CDR1 is SEHNR, CDR2 FQNEAQ (reference sequence). The TCR comes from a human donor with ulcerative colitis or Crohn's disease, or a healthy co-twin of an affected twin (not recorded which). The gene calls are TRBV7-9 and TRBJ1-2. The source material was blood. The CDR3 loop reads CASNQDGNGYTF.